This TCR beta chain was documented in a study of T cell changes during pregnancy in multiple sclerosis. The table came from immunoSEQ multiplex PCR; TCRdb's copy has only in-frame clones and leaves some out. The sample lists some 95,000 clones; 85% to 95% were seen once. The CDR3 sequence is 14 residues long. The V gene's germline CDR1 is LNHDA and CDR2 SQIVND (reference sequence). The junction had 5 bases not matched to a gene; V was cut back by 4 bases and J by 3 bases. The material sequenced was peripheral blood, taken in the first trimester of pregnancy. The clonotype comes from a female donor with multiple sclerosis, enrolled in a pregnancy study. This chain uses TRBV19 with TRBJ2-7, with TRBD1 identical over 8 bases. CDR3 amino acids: CASSKYRGDYEQYF. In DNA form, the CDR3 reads TGTGCCAGTAGTAAATACAGGGGGGACTACGAGCAGTACTTC.